The entry below describes one T cell receptor (beta chain). These data originate in a study of glioma-infiltrating T cells after dendritic cell vaccination. Assay used: immunoSEQ multiplex PCR; TCRdb lists only in-frame clones, some missing. The data contain under 40,000 clones, approximately 91% of them singletons. Trimming stripped 4 bases from V and 6 bases from J, with 9 bases between. The germline CDR1 and CDR2 sequences are SGHNT and YYREEE (reference sequence). The CDR3 has 12 residues. This receptor was taken from a human donor with glioblastoma. This chain connects TRBV5-4 to TRBJ2-3, with D perhaps matching TRBD1 (6 bases). This specimen consisted of blood, obtained before dendritic cell vaccination. The CDR3 DNA is TGTGCCAGCAGCAGACAGGACGATACGCAGTATTTT. This sequence encodes CASSRQDDTQYF.